What follows describes a single T cell receptor (beta chain). Its antigen is not identified. PCR amplification relied on 60 Vbeta primers (plus 13 Jbeta primers). This table comes from immunoSEQ multiplex PCR, and its TCRdb copy is limited to in-frame clones, with some not included. The table lists 150,000 to 160,000 clones, 85% of them singletons, with roughly 2.3% in the top ten. The sample comes from a study of cytomegalovirus exposure and HLA in healthy donors. Study background: Among about 190 million T cells, an earlier analysis found around 100 million unique TCR beta sequences.

Donors were ostensibly healthy at sampling, although undocumented immune exposures were probable. The germline CDR1 and CDR2 sequences are MNHNY and SVGAGI (reference sequence). The CDR3 extends over 16 amino acids. V lost 0 bases and J lost 1; bases outside the gene matches: 0. Points from the study as a whole: Fewer N-insertions (relative to the roughly 630-donor mean) were reportedly seen in an Asian-associated ancestry cluster in a later analysis. Donor immune exposure was known only as CMV serostatus.

V usage is TRBV6-6 and J usage is TRBJ2-3; 11 bases fit TRBD1. Sequenced: PBMCs. This TCR was recovered from a woman aged 18-29 years in good health and CMV-seronegative. The CDR3: CASSYSDRGRTDTQYF. DNA of the CDR3: TGTGCCAGCAGTTACTCGGACAGGGGGCGCACAGATACGCAGTATTTT.